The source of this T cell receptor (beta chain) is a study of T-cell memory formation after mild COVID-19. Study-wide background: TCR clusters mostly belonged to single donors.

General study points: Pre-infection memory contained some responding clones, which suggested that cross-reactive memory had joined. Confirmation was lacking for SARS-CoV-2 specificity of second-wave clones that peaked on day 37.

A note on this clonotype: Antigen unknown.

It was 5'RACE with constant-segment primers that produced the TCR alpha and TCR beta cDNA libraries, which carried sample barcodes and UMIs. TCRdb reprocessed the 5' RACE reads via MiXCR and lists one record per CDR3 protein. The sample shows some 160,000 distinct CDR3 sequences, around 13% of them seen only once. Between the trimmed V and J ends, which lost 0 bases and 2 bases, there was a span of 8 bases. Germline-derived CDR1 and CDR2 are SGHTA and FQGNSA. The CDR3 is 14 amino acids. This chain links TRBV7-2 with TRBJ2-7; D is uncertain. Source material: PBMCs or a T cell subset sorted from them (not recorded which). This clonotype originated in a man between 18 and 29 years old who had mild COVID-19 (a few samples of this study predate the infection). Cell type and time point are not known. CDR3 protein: CASSLAGFTYEQYF. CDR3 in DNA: TGTGCCAGCAGCTTAGCTGGGTTTACCTACGAGCAGTACTTC.